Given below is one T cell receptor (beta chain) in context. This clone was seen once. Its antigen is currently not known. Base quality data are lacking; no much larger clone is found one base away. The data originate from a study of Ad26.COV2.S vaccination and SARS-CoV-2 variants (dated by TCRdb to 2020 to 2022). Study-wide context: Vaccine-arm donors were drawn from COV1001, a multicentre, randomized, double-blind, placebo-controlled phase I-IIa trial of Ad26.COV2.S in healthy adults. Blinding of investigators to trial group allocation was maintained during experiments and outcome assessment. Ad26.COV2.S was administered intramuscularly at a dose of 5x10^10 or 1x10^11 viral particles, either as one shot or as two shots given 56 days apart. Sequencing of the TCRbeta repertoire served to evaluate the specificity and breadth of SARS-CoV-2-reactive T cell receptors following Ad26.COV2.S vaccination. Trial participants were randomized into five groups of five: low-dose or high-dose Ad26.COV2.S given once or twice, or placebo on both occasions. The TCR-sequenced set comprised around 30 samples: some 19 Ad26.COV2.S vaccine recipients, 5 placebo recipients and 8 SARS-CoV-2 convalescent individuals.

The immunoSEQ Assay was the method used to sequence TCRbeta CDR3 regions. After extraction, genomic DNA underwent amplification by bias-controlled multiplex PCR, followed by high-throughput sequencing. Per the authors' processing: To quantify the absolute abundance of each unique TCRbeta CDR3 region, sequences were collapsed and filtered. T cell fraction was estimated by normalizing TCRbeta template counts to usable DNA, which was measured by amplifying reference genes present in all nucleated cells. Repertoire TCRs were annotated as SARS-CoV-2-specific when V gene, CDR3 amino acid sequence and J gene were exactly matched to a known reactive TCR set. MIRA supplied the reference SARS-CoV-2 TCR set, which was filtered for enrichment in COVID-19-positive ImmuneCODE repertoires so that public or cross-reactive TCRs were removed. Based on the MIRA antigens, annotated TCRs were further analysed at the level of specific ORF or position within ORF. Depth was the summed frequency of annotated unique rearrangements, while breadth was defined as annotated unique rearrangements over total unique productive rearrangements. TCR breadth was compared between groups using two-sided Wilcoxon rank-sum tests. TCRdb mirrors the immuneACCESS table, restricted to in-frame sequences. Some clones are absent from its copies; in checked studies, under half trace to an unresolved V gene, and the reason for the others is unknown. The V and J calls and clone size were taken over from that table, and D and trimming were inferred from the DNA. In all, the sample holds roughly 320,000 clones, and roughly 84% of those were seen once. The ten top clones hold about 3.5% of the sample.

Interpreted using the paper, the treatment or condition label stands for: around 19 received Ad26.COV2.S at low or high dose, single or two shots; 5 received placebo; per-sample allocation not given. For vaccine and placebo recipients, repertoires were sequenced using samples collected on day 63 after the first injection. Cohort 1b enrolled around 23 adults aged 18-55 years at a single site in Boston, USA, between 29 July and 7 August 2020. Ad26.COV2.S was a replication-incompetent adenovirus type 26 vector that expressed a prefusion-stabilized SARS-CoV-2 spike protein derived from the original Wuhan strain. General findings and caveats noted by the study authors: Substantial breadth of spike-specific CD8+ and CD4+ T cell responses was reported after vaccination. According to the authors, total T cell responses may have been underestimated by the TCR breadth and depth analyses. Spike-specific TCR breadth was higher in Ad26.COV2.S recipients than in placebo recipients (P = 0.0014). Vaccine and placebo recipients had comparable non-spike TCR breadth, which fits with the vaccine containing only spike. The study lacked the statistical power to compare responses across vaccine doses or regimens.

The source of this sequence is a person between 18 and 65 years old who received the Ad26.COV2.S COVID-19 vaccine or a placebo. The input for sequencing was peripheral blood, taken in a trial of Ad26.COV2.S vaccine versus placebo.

The nucleotide sequence reads as follows: TGCGCCAGCAGTCGACTAGCGGGACTCACAGATACGCAGTATTTT. Translation gives CASSRLAGLTDTQYF. The rearranged chain carries TRBV4-1 and TRBJ2-3, with 11 bases aligning to TRBD2. For CDR1 and CDR2, the germline V gene lists MGHRA and YSYEKL. Compared with germline, V lacks 6 bases and J lacks 2 bases; bases without a gene match: 4. CDR3 length: 15 amino acids, cysteine to phenylalanine. The only DNA kept is the CDR3, 45 bases in frame from the first base.